This entry lists 19 T cell receptor beta chains sequenced from one sample in a study of Graves' ophthalmopathy and Graves' hyperthyroidism. Using RNA transcripts, the TCR beta CDR3 regions were amplified. HTBI primers were employed in first-round RT-PCR, then a second-round multiplex PCR followed. In TCRdb, the multiplex PCR reads were re-called with MiXCR into one record per CDR3 protein. Of roughly 60,000 distinct CDR3 sequences in the sample, approximately 50% were seen once. Sequencing was performed on peripheral blood. These receptors were taken from an adult woman with Graves' ophthalmopathy.

The chain employs TRBV5-6 and TRBJ2-6, with 9 bases aligning to TRBD1. Germline-derived CDR1 and CDR2 are SGHDT and YYEEEE. CDR3 length equals 16 residues. V trimming: 6 bases; J trimming: 2 bases; junction bases outside the gene matches: 6. This CDR3 reads CASTFRDRAGANVLTF. In nucleotides, the CDR3 is TGTGCCAGCACCTTTCGGGACAGGGCTGGGGCCAACGTCCTGACTTTC.

The V call is TRBV20-1, the J call TRBJ1-1; no clear D gene. The V end was cut by 3 bases, the J end by 7 bases, with 9 bases between. The CDR3 runs to 11 residues. Per the germline V gene, CDR1 is DFQATT and CDR2 is SNEGSKA (reference sequence). The CDR3 nucleotides are TGCAGTGCTAGGGGGTTTGGTGAAGCTTTCTTT. Residues: CSARGFGEAFF.

This chain joins TRBV9 and TRBJ2-7; 12 bases map to TRBD2. The CDR3 covers 16 residues. Unmatched junction bases numbered 2, after V lost 0 bases and J lost 1 base. Germline values: CDR1 SGDLS, CDR2 YYNGEE. CDR3 nucleotides: TGTGCCAGCAGCGTAGGGACTAGCGGGAAGTCCTACGAGCAGTACTTC. This translates into CASSVGTSGKSYEQYF.

This sequence joins TRBV29-1 and TRBJ2-5, with D unresolved. The V gene's germline CDR1 is SQVTM and CDR2 ANQGSEA. V lost 3 bases to trimming and J lost 1 base, with 6 bases between them. The CDR3 is 12 residues long. This chain's CDR3 is CSVDHIQETQYF. DNA for the CDR3: TGCAGCGTTGACCACATCCAAGAGACCCAGTACTTC.

The rearrangement links TRBV7-2 to TRBJ2-3; TRBD1 aligns across 8 bases. The CDR3 length is 14 residues. The V gene's germline CDR1 is SGHTA and CDR2 FQGNSA. Trimming took 3 bases from V and 10 from J; bases not matched to a gene: 9. CDR3 region: CASSFRDRTDAQYF. DNA of the CDR3: TGTGCCAGCAGCTTCCGGGACAGGACGGATGCGCAGTATTTT.

The chain has TRBV6-2 or TRBV6-3 and TRBJ2-7; D gene unclear. V gave up 6 bases and J gave up 4 bases, with 10 bases separating them. The germline V gene has CDR1 MNHEY and CDR2 SVGEGT. The CDR3 sequence is 12 residues long. CDR3 sequence reads: CASRPDVYEQYF. The CDR3 bases are TGTGCCAGCAGACCGGACGTTTACGAGCAGTACTTC.

The V and J genes are TRBV20-1 and TRBJ2-3, with no clear D. Germline CDR1 and CDR2: DFQATT and SNEGSKA (reference sequence). V was cut by 2 bases and J by 6 bases, with 12 bases left in between. The CDR3 has 13 residues. CDR3 protein: CSARPLVSDTQYF. For the CDR3, the DNA is TGCAGTGCTAGACCCCTGGTGTCGGATACGCAGTATTTT.

Ten or more counts support this clonotype. The chain carries TRBV29-1 and TRBJ2-3; 7 bases are a match to TRBD1. J lost 2 bases, V lost 4 bases, and 9 bases had no gene match. There are 15 residues in the CDR3. Germline CDR1 reads SQVTM; CDR2 reads ANQGSEA. The CDR3 DNA follows: TGCAGCGTTGGGAGCTCAGGGGGACCCACAGATACGCAGTATTTT. Translation: CSVGSSGGPTDTQYF.

The table lists this clonotype with many counts. The conserved final phenylalanine or tryptophan is absent from the CDR3, which likely points to a read error. The DNA is omitted, as the CDR3 cannot be located on it reliably, and the CDR3 follows TCRdb's listing. The chain is built from TRBV3-2 and TRBJ2-5; TRBD1, the table's D call, was not compared with the DNA. TRBV3-2 is a documented pseudogene. The CDR3 is 11 amino acids in total, end residues counted. The CDR3 protein is CASSPGTGQRV.

This clonotype appeared a few times. The J gene is TRBJ2-2, the V gene TRBV5-4; 11 nucleotides align to TRBD2. V dropped 10 bases and J dropped 6; count of bases not matched to a gene: 11. This CDR3 has 15 amino acids. Germline V gene sequence: CDR1 SGHNT, CDR2 YYREEE (reference sequence). The CDR3 nucleotides are TGTGCCTGGAGTGTACTAGCGGGAGAGGCCGGGGAGCTGTTTTTT. Its translation is CAWSVLAGEAGELFF.

The chain recombines TRBV7-3 with TRBJ1-6; D is ambiguous. The CDR3 runs to 15 residues. The V end was cut by 2 bases, the J end by 3 bases, with 8 bases between. Germline CDR1 reads SGHTA; CDR2 reads FQGTGA. CDR3 nucleotides: TGTGCCAGCAGCTTACGGGGTAACTATAATTCACCCCTCCACTTT. This translates into CASSLRGNYNSPLHF. The full variable domain, completed using reference TRBV7-3 and TRBJ1-6, is GAGVSQTPSNKVTEKGKYVELRCDPISGHTALYWYRQSLGQGPEFLIYFQGTGAADDSGLPNDRFFAVRPEGSVSTLKIQRTERGDSAVYLCASSLRGNYNSPLHFGNGTRLTVT.

This clonotype was observed many times. The J gene is TRBJ2-6, the V gene TRBV15; D might be TRBD2 (6 bases). This CDR3 region has 16 residues. Per germline, CDR1 LNHNV and CDR2 YYDKDF (reference sequence). The V end lost 0 bases, the J end lost 0 bases, and 6 bases lay between the germline ends. The DNA for the CDR3 is TGTGCCACCAGCAGAGAGGGGGGCTCTGGGGCCAACGTCCTGACTTTC. This encodes CATSREGGSGANVLTF.

This clonotype was seen many times. This chain links TRBV20-1 with TRBJ2-1, with D uncertain. The CDR3 loop spans 11 amino acids. The germline gives CDR1 DFQATT, CDR2 SNEGSKA (reference sequence). Trimming cost V 1 base and J 9 bases, with 7 bases left between them. CDR3 nucleotide sequence: TGCAGTGCTAGAGCCCGCACTGAGCAGTTCTTC. It translates to CSARARTEQFF.

There are many counts of this clonotype. This sequence joins TRBV5-1 and TRBJ1-1; D possibly corresponds to TRBD1 (5 bases). The germline CDR1 and CDR2 sequences are SGHRS and YFSETQ. CDR3 size: 14 residues. Trimming pared 4 bases from V and 7 bases from J, leaving 17 bases between. Written as DNA, the CDR3 is TGCGCCAGCAGCCCGGGAGGGGCGGAGGGTGAAGCTTTCTTT. This gives the protein CASSPGGAEGEAFF.

Concerning this clonotype itself: A much larger clone is a single base away; this may be a read error. The chain recombines TRBV30 with TRBJ2-3, with D uncertain. The DNA matches TRBJ1-5 better at its end, which makes the J call doubtful. CDR1 and CDR2 (germline): GTSNPN, SVGIG (reference sequence). The CDR3 runs to 11 residues. CDR3 sequence: CAEGTADTQHF. As DNA, the CDR3 is TGTGCCGAAGGAACAGCAGATACGCAGCATTTT.

In this sample, this clonotype turned up many times. The chain links TRBV19 to TRBJ2-6; 8 bases match TRBD2. The V gene end was trimmed by 2 bases and the J gene end by 0 bases; junction bases not matched to a gene: 0. The CDR3 totals 16 residues. Germline V lookup: CDR1 LNHDA, CDR2 SQIVND (reference sequence). CDR3 DNA sequence: TGTGCCAGTAGTATACTAGCGGGCTCTGGGGCCAACGTCCTGACTTTC. The encoded protein is CASSILAGSGANVLTF. Together with reference TRBV19 and TRBJ2-6, the CDR3 gives the full variable domain: DGGITQSPKYLFRKEGQNVTLSCEQNLNHDAMYWYRQDPGQGLRLIYYSQIVNDFQKGDIAEGYSVSREKKESFPLTVTSAQKNPTAFYLCASSILAGSGANVLTFGAGSRLTVL.

This clonotype was detected many times. The chain combines TRBV7-2 with TRBJ1-1; D is unresolved. CDR1 is SGHTA, CDR2 FQGNSA, per germline. The CDR3 length is 16 residues. V was clipped by 3 bases and J by 6 bases, with 20 bases between them. CDR3: CASSFGLYRATPEAFF. DNA for the CDR3: TGTGCCAGCAGCTTTGGTCTCTACCGGGCCACACCTGAAGCTTTCTTT.

This clonotype is a singleton in its sample. The chain joins TRBV10-3 to TRBJ2-5; tentative D call: TRBD1 (5 bases). Looked up from germline, CDR1 is ENHRY and CDR2 is SYGVKD. V dropped 10 bases and J dropped 13 bases, with 16 bases sitting between them. This CDR3 is 10 amino acids long. CDR3 loop: CASSDRSLYF. CDR3 sequence (DNA): TGTGCCAGCAGCGACAGAAGTCTGTACTTC.

This clonotype was seen once. At one end, the junction sequence differs from germline, possibly due to a read error. This chain joins TRBV7-9 and TRBJ2-7, with D maybe TRBD2 (6 bases). The germline V gene encodes CDR1 SEHNR and CDR2 FQNEAQ (reference sequence). The CDR3 has 15 residues. Here the CDR3 reads CAISLVGLPPYEQYF. CDR3 coding DNA: TGTGCCATCAGCTTAGTGGGACTGCCCCCCTACGAGCAGTACTTC.